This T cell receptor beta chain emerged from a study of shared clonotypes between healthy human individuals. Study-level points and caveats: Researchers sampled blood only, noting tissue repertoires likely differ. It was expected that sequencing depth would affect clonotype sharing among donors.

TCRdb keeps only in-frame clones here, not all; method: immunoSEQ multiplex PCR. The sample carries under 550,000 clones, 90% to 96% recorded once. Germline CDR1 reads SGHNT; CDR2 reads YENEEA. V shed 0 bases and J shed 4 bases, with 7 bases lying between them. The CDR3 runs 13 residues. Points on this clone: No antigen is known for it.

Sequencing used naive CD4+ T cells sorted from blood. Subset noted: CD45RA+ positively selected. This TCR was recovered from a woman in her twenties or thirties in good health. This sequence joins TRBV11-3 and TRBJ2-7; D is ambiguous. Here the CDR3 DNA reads TGTGCCAGCAGCTTAGAGTTCGAGTACGAGCAGTACTTC. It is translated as CASSLEFEYEQYF.